This is a list of T cell receptor beta chains from one sample in a study of blood T cell repertoires in COVID-19. Profiled with immunoSEQ multiplex PCR; TCRdb holds only in-frame clones, not every one. The sample lists roughly 380,000 clones, approximately 89% occurring once. The specimen was peripheral blood. Receptor source: a woman aged 55-70 years with COVID-19, enrolled during active disease. The CDR3 runs from the conserved cysteine through the conserved F or W. D genes are given only for firm matches. Clone sizes are given selectively: once, few, many, or a class where the clone is expanded.

NA	NA	TRBV28	TRBJ1-5	TGTGCCAGCAGCGGGGTGGAGCCCCAGCATTTT	CASSGVEPQHF
NA	NA	TRBV25-1	TRBJ1-1	TGTGCCAGCAGTGGCGGGCCTTGGGGCACTGAAGCTTTCTTT	CASSGGPWGTEAFF
TRBD1	NA	TRBV7-2	TRBJ1-6	TGTGCCAGCAGCTTAGTCCCAGGGGGCGATTCACCCCTCCACTTT	CASSLVPGGDSPLHF
NA	once	TRBV9	TRBJ1-1	TGTGCCAGCAGCCCTCGGGGGGCGGAGGGCACTGAAGCTTTCTTT	CASSPRGAEGTEAFF
NA	NA	TRBV19	TRBJ1-6	TGTGCCAGTAGTCAATCGGCAGGGGTGCGTTCACCCCTCCACTTT	CASSQSAGVRSPLHF
TRBD1	NA	TRBV2	TRBJ1-3	TGTGCCCTCGGACAGGACTCTGGAAACACCATATATTTT	CALGQDSGNTIYF
NA	NA	TRBV4-2	TRBJ1-2	TGTGCCAGCAGCCCAGGGGTCCAAGGCAAAGATGGCTACACCTTC	CASSPGVQGKDGYTF
TRBD1	NA	TRBV28	TRBJ1-2	TGTGCCAGCAGATACAGGGGATACGACTATGGCTACACCTTC	CASRYRGYDYGYTF
NA	once	TRBV7-8	TRBJ2-6	TGTGCCAGCAGCTTAAAGAGCGGGTTTACCTTTGGGGCCAACGTCCTGACTTTC	CASSLKSGFTFGANVLTF
NA	once	TRBV7-9	TRBJ1-1	TGTGCCAGCAGCGCGACAGCGAACACTGAAGCTTTCTTT	CASSATANTEAFF
TRBD2	NA	TRBV6-5	TRBJ2-1	TGTGCCAGCAGGACTAGCGGGGGATACTACAATGAGCAGTTCTTC	CASRTSGGYYNEQFF